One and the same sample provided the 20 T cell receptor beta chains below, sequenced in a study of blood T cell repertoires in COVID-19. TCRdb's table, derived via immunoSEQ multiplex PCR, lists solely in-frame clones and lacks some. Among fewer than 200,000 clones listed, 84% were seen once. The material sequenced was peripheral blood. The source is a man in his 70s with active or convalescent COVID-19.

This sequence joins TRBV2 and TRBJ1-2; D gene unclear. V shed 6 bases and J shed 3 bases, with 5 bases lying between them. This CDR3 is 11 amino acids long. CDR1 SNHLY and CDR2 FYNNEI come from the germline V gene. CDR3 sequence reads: CASSLDYGYTF. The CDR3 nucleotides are TGTGCCAGCAGCCTCGACTATGGCTACACCTTC.

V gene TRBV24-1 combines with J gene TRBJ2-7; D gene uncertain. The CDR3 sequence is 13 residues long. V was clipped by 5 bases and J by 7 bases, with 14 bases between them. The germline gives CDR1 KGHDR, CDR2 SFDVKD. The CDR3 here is CATSVTDGGEQYF. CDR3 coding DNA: TGTGCCACCAGTGTCACAGACGGTGGGGAGCAGTACTTC.

The CDR3 region is CASRTGGSSYNEQFF. The CDR3 DNA sequence: TGTGCCAGTAGAACTGGCGGGAGCTCCTACAATGAGCAGTTCTTC. The genes are TRBV19 and TRBJ2-1; 7 positions match TRBD2. The CDR3 spans 15 residues. Trimming at V came to 6 bases and at J to 0 bases, leaving 5 bases not matched to a gene. Germline V gene data show CDR1 as LNHDA and CDR2 as SQIVND (reference sequence).

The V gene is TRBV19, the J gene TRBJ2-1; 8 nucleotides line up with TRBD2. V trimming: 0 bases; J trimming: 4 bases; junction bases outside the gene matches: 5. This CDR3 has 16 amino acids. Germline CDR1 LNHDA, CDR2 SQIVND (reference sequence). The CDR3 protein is CASSIDRIAGYNEQFF. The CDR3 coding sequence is TGTGCCAGTAGTATAGATCGGATAGCGGGGTACAATGAGCAGTTCTTC.

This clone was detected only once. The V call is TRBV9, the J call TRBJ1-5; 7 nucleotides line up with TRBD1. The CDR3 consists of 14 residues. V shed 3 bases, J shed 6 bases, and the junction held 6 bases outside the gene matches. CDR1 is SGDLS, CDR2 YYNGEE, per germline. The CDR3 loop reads CASSGSGGIQPQHF. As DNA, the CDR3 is TGTGCCAGCAGCGGATCAGGGGGGATTCAGCCCCAGCATTTT.

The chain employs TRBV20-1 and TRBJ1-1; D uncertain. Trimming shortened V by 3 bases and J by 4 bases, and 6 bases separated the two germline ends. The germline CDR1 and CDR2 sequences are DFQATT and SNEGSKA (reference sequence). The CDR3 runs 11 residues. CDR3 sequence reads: CSASPGTEAFF. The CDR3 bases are TGCAGTGCTAGCCCCGGCACTGAAGCTTTCTTT.

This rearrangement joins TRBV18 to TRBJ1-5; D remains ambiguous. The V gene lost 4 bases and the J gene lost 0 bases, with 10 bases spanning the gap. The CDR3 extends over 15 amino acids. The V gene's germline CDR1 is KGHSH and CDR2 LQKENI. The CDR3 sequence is CASSLRDTSNQPQHF. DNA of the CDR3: TGTGCCAGCTCACTCCGGGATACTAGCAATCAGCCCCAGCATTTT.

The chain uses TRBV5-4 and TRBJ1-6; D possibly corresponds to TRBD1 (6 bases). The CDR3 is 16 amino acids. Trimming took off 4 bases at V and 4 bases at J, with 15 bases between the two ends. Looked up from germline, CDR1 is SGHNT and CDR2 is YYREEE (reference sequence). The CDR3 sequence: CASSGGAAGYNSPLHF. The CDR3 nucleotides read TGTGCCAGCAGCGGGGGGGCCGCTGGTTATAATTCACCCCTCCACTTT.

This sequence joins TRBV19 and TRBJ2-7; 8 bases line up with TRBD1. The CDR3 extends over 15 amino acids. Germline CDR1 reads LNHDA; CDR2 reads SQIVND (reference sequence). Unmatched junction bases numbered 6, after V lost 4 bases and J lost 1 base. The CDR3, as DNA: TGTGCCAGTAGTAATTTGGGGACAGGATCCTACGAGCAGTACTTC. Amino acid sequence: CASSNLGTGSYEQYF.

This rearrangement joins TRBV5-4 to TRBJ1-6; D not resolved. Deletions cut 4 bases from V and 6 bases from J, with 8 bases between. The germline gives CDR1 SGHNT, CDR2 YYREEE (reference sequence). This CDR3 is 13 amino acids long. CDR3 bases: TGTGCCAGCAGCGGGAGCCGTAATTCACCCCTCCACTTT. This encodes CASSGSRNSPLHF.

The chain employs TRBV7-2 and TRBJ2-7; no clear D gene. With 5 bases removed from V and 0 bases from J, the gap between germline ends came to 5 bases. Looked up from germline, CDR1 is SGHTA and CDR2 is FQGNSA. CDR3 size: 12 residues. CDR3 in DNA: TGTGCCAGCAGCGTCAACTCCTACGAGCAGTACTTC. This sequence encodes CASSVNSYEQYF.

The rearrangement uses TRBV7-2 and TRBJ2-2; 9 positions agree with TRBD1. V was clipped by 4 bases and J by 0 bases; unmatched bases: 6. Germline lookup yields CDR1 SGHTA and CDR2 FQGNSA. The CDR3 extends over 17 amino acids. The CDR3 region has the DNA TGTGCCAGCAGCTCCCCGGGACAGGGATCGAACACCGGGGAGCTGTTTTTT. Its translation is CASSSPGQGSNTGELFF.

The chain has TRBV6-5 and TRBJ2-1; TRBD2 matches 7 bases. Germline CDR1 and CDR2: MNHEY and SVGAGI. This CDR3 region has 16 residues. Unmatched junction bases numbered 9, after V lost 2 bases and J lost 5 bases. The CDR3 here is CASSYGSAGSHNEQFF. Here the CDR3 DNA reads TGTGCCAGCAGTTACGGGTCAGCGGGAAGCCACAATGAGCAGTTCTTC.

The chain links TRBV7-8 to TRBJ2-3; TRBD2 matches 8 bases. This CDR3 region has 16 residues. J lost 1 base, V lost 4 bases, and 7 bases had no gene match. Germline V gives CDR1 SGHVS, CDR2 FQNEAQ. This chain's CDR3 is CASSSRRRGGTDTQYF. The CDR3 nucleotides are TGTGCCAGCAGCTCTCGGCGGCGGGGGGGCACAGATACGCAGTATTTT.

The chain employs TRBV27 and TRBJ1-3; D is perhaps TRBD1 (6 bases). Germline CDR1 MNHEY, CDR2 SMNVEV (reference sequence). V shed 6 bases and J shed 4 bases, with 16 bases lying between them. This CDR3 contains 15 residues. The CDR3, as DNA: TGTGCCAGCAGAGGGGGTGTCGGCAGAGGAAACACCATATATTTT. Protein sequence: CASRGGVGRGNTIYF.

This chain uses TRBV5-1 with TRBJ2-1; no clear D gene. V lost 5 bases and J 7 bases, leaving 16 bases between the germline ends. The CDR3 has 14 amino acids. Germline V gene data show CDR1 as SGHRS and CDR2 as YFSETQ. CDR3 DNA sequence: TGCGCCAGCAGATCTAACCCCTCATGGAATGAGCAGTTCTTC. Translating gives CASRSNPSWNEQFF.

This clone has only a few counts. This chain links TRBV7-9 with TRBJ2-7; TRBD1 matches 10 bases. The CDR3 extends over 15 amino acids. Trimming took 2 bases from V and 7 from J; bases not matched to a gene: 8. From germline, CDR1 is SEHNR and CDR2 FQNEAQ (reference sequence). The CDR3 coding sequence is TGTGCCAGCAGCTTATTGGGACAGGGGCCCCTAGAGCAGTACTTC. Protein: CASSLLGQGPLEQYF.

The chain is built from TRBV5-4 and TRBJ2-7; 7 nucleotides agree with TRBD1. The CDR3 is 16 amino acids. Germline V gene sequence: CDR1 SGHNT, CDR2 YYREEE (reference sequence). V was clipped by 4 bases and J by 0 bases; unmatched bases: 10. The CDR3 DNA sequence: TGTGCCAGCAGCATCCCCGGGACAGCGAGCTCCTACGAGCAGTACTTC. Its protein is CASSIPGTASSYEQYF.

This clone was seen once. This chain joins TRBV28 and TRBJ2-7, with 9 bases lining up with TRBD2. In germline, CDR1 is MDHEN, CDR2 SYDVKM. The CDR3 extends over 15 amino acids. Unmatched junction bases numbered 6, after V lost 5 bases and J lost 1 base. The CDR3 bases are TGTGCCAGCAGTAACCCGGGACTAGCATCCTACGAGCAGTACTTC. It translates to CASSNPGLASYEQYF.

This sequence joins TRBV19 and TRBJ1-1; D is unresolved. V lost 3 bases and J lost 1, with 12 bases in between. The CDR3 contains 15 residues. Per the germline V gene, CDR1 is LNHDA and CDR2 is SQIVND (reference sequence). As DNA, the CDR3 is TGTGCCAGTAGTATGTCTGTCAGGCCGAACACTGAAGCTTTCTTT. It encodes CASSMSVRPNTEAFF.